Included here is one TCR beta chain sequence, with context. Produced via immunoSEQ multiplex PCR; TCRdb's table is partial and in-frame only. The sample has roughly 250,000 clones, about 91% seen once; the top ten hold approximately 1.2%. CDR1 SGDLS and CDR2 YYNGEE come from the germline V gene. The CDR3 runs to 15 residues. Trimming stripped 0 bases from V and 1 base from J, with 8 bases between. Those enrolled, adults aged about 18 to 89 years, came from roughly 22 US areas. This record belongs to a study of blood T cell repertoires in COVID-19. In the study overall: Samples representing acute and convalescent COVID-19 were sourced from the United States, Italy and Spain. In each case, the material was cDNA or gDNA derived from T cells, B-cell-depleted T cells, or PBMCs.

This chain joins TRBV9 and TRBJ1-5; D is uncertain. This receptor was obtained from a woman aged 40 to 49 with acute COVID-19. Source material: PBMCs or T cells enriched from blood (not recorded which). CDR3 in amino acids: CASSVDGVSNQPQHF. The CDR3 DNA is TGTGCCAGCAGCGTAGACGGGGTGAGCAATCAGCCCCAGCATTTT.